This T cell receptor (beta chain) was identified in a study of blood T cell repertoires in COVID-19. Study summary: The origin of the acute and convalescent COVID-19 samples was the United States, Italy and Spain.

Repertoires were generated with immunoSEQ multiplex PCR, while TCRdb's copy carries only in-frame clones and drops some. This table holds almost 250,000 clones, around 85% found once. The CDR3 extends over 14 amino acids. With 0 bases removed from V and 9 bases from J, the gap between germline ends came to 12 bases. Germline CDR1 and CDR2: KGHSH and LQKENI. Donors were grouped by their self-reported clinical history. The source is a woman aged 45-65 years with acute COVID-19. Sequenced material: PBMCs or T cells enriched from blood (not recorded which). The chain links TRBV18 to TRBJ2-1, with D maybe TRBD1 (6 bases). DNA of the CDR3: TGTGCCAGCTCACCACCGGCTAGAGGGGGTGAGCAGTTCTTC. This gives the protein CASSPPARGGEQFF.